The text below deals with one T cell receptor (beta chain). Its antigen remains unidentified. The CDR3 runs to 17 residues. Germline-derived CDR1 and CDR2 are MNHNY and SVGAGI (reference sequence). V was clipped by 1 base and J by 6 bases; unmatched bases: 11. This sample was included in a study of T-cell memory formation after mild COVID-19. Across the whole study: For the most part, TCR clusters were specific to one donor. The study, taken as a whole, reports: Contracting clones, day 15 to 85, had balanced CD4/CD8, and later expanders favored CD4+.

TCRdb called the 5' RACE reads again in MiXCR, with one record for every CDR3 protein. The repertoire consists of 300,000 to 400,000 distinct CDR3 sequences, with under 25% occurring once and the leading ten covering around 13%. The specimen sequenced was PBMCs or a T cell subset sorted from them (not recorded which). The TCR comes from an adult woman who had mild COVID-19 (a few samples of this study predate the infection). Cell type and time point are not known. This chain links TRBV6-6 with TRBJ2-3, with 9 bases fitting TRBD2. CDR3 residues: CASSYWSSSGTPDTQYF. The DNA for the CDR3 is TGTGCCAGCAGTTACTGGTCGTCTAGCGGGACCCCCGATACGCAGTATTTT.